The 19 T cell receptor beta chains below were found in one sample sequenced in a study of T-cell memory formation after mild COVID-19 (TCRdb year 2021). The protocol used for the library was 5' RACE. The reads were generated on an Illumina NovaSeq 6000. TCRdb trimmed public reads at Q25 via fastp, called clones via MiXCR and kept in-frame beta chains. Each record represents a unique CDR3 protein, reported with the most common genes and DNA among its rows. Here the sample has about 130,000 distinct CDR3 sequences; 16% occur a single time. The leading ten clones occupy approximately 15% of the sample. The sequencing sample was made of PBMCs or a T cell subset sorted from them (not recorded which). The receptors originated from an adult woman who had mild COVID-19 (a few samples of this study predate the infection). The sample titles of this study are shuffled in the database, so cell type and time point are left out; the donor was told from shared clones.

This clonotype was counted only a few times. This sequence joins TRBV20-1 and TRBJ2-3; 9 positions match TRBD2. The germline V gene encodes CDR1 DFQATT and CDR2 SNEGSKA (reference sequence). The CDR3 extends over 17 amino acids. The junction had 9 bases not matched to a gene; V was cut back by 0 bases and J by 2 bases. CDR3 sequence: CSARDQRGAGDTDTQYF. The CDR3 coding sequence is TGCAGTGCTAGAGATCAGCGGGGGGCCGGAGACACAGATACGCAGTATTTT.

The chain has TRBV2 and TRBJ2-1; 9 bases are a match to TRBD2. Per germline, CDR1 SNHLY and CDR2 FYNNEI. V lost 1 base and J lost 3; bases outside the gene matches: 1. The CDR3 is made up of 15 amino acids. The CDR3 DNA reads as TGTGCCAGCAGTGAAGTAGCGGGGGACTACAATGAGCAGTTCTTC. Translated, it gives CASSEVAGDYNEQFF.

This chain uses TRBV21-1 with TRBJ1-1; the D segment call TRBD1 is taken from the table without a DNA check. TRBV21-1 is a pseudogene. The CDR3 sequence is 16 residues long. The chain's CDR3 is CASSNRDSHSETEAFF. DNA of the CDR3: TGTGCCAGCAGCAACCGGGACAGCCACTCGGAGACTGAAGCTTTCTTT.

This clonotype was seen repeatedly, ten times or more. This chain links TRBV13 with TRBJ2-1; 10 bases match TRBD2. V was clipped by 5 bases and J by 3 bases; unmatched bases: 10. The germline CDR1 and CDR2 sequences are PRHDT and FYEKMQ (reference sequence). CDR3 length equals 17 residues. This chain's CDR3 is CASSGRPGTSDYNEQFF. DNA of the CDR3: TGTGCCAGCAGCGGACGTCCCGGGACTAGCGACTACAATGAGCAGTTCTTC.

In its sample, this clonotype was seen once. CDR3 sequence (DNA): TGTGCCAGCAGCTCCGAGTATCAGCCCCAGCATTTT. Its protein product is CASSSEYQPQHF. The gene calls are TRBV7-9 and TRBJ1-5, with unresolved D. The CDR3 extends over 12 amino acids. The V gene lost 4 bases and the J gene lost 5 bases, with 6 bases spanning the gap. Germline V gene sequence: CDR1 SEHNR, CDR2 FQNEAQ (reference sequence).

Here the CDR3 DNA reads TGTGCCAGCAGTGGATCGACAGGGGGAAGGACCGGGGAGCTGTTTTTT. It codes for CASSGSTGGRTGELFF. V and J are TRBV27 and TRBJ2-2, with 9 bases matching TRBD1. The CDR3 consists of 16 residues. The ends lost 5 bases at V and 5 bases at J; junction bases unmatched: 9. Germline V CDR1 and CDR2: MNHEY, SMNVEV (reference sequence).

This clonotype was observed a handful of times. The chain couples TRBV12-3 or TRBV12-4 to TRBJ2-7; TRBD1 agrees at 7 bases. V gave up 6 bases and J gave up 7 bases; unmatched junction bases: 18. This CDR3 region has 16 residues. The DNA for the CDR3 is TGTGCCAGCAGCCCCGACGGGGACAGCCACTCATTTGAGCAGTACTTC. Amino acid sequence: CASSPDGDSHSFEQYF.

The table lists this clonotype with a few counts. The rearrangement joins TRBV29-1 to TRBJ2-7; maybe TRBD2 (5 bases). Germline V lookup: CDR1 SQVTM, CDR2 ANQGSEA. Between the trimmed V and J ends, which lost 7 bases and 0 bases, there was a span of 19 bases. The CDR3 extends over 15 amino acids. In DNA, the CDR3 is TGCAGCGCCCGATCTTGGGTGGGGAGCTCCTACGAGCAGTACTTC. Translation: CSARSWVGSSYEQYF.

The chain uses TRBV7-2 and TRBJ2-7, with 7 positions matching TRBD2. CDR3 length: 15 amino acids. Germline values: CDR1 SGHTA, CDR2 FQGNSA. Germline trimming cut 1 base from V and 4 bases from J; bases unmatched to any gene: 7. The CDR3 nucleotides are TGTGCCAGCAGCTTAGAGGCGGGAGCGGCTTACGAGCAGTACTTC. Encoded protein: CASSLEAGAAYEQYF.

This clonotype has a handful of counts. V gene TRBV30 combines with J gene TRBJ1-1, with a tentative D call TRBD1 (6 bases). The germline V gene has CDR1 GTSNPN and CDR2 SVGIG (reference sequence). This CDR3 is 13 amino acids long. V was clipped by 3 bases and J by 10 bases, with 18 bases between them. The DNA of the CDR3 is TGTGCCTGGAGCGCCGGGACATTGATGGGAGCTTTCTTT. Protein sequence: CAWSAGTLMGAFF.

The V and J genes are TRBV20-1 and TRBJ1-2; D gene uncertain. Trimming removed 5 bases at V and 7 bases at J, with 8 bases between. The V gene's germline CDR1 is DFQATT and CDR2 SNEGSKA (reference sequence). The CDR3 is made up of 10 amino acids. The CDR3 spells CSAWEGGYTF. The CDR3 DNA sequence: TGCAGTGCTTGGGAGGGTGGCTACACCTTC.

This clonotype was observed a handful of times. This sequence joins TRBV7-9 and TRBJ2-7, with 7 bases matching TRBD2. CDR3 length equals 15 residues. J was trimmed by 7 bases and V by 0 bases; bases with no gene match: 9. Germline loops: CDR1 SEHNR, CDR2 FQNEAQ (reference sequence). The CDR3 is CASSLASAGAKEQYF. The DNA of the CDR3 is TGTGCCAGCAGCTTAGCGAGCGCGGGAGCTAAGGAGCAGTACTTC.

This clonotype was counted between two and nine times. This chain's CDR3 is CASSWDGGAGYGYTF. For the CDR3, the DNA is TGCGCCAGCAGCTGGGATGGGGGCGCGGGCTATGGCTACACCTTC. V usage is TRBV5-1 and J usage is TRBJ1-2, with D possibly matching TRBD1 (6 bases). This CDR3 comprises 15 residues. CDR1 and CDR2 (germline): SGHRS, YFSETQ. Trimming shortened V by 3 bases and J by 4 bases, and 16 bases separated the two germline ends.

V and J are TRBV12-3 or TRBV12-4 and TRBJ2-7, with D hard to call. The CDR3 runs 12 residues. With 6 bases removed from V and 5 bases from J, the gap between germline ends came to 11 bases. The CDR3 nucleotides read TGTGCCAGCAGCCTCACCAGGCACGAGCAGTACTTC. Encoded protein: CASSLTRHEQYF.

This clonotype was seen a few times. The rearrangement links TRBV4-3 to TRBJ2-2; the D gene is possibly TRBD2 (5 bases). CDR3 length: 15 amino acids. V was cut by 2 bases and J by 4 bases, with 11 bases left in between. CDR1 LGHNA and CDR2 YSLEER come from the germline V gene. CDR3 amino acids: CASSQKDGGTGELFF. The CDR3 nucleotides are TGCGCCAGCAGCCAAAAGGATGGAGGCACCGGGGAGCTGTTTTTT.

This clonotype turned up a few times. The chain combines TRBV5-1 with TRBJ2-1; 10 bases fit TRBD2. Germline loops: CDR1 SGHRS, CDR2 YFSETQ. Trimming at V came to 2 bases and at J to 9 bases, leaving 8 bases not matched to a gene. This CDR3 spans 15 amino acids. The CDR3 coding sequence is TGCGCCAGCAGCTTACCCCTAGCGGGAGTTATTGAGCAGTTCTTC. It is translated as CASSLPLAGVIEQFF.

This clonotype has more than one count but fewer than ten. This sequence joins TRBV7-2 and TRBJ1-2, with 7 bases matching TRBD1. J was trimmed by 5 bases and V by 6 bases; bases with no gene match: 12. This CDR3 is built from 15 residues. Germline CDR1 is SGHTA and CDR2 is FQGNSA. CDR3 in DNA: TGTGCCAGCAGACACCCACTTCGGGACAGATATGGCTACACCTTC. This codes for CASRHPLRDRYGYTF.

The chain joins TRBV24-1 to TRBJ2-1; D remains unclear. Deletions cut 0 bases from V and 10 bases from J, with 9 bases between. CDR1 is KGHDR and CDR2 is SFDVKD in the germline V gene. The CDR3 is 13 amino acids. The CDR3 DNA reads as TGTGCCACCAGTGATTTGCCGTCTCAGGAGCAGTTCTTC. Translating gives CATSDLPSQEQFF.

This clonotype showed up just a few times. The rearrangement links TRBV4-3 to TRBJ1-4; D gene unclear. Germline CDR1 reads LGHNA; CDR2 reads YSLEER. V was trimmed by 2 bases and J by 7 bases, leaving 11 bases between them. CDR3 size: 14 residues. DNA for the CDR3: TGCGCCAGCAGCCAAATGGTTCGGGGTGAAAAACTGTTTTTT. It is translated as CASSQMVRGEKLFF.